This T cell receptor beta chain derives from a study of cytomegalovirus exposure and HLA in healthy donors (TCRdb year 2017). About the investigation overall: An earlier analysis of fewer than 750 of the donors reported about 300 Gb of sequence data and 90 million to 120 million unique TCR beta sequences obtained from about 179 million T cells. An early release covering about 600 HLA-typed donors comprised 300 to 350 gigabases of sequencing data and tens of millions of unique TCR sequences. Of the roughly 400 genotyped donors, 65% to 90% fell in the genetic ancestry cluster associated with self-reported Caucasian donors. The study aimed to test whether cataloging public T cell receptors could reveal signatures of past pathogen exposure. Using immunosequencing, the study profiled T cell repertoires from around 680 subjects and related those repertoires to cytomegalovirus serostatus. Besides the first cohort of 550 to 750 subjects, a separate validation cohort made up of some 110 different subjects was used. High-throughput TCR immunosequencing, statistical association of individual TCRs with disease status, and machine learning were combined to predict cytomegalovirus infection status. In a later analysis, previously published TCR beta repertoires from 550 to 700 donors were re-analyzed and high-resolution HLA genotyping was added so that TCR occurrence patterns could be studied. Rather than using new phenotypic data, the later analysis identified candidate immune exposures from TCR beta sequences and from how often those sequences occurred across donors. In an earlier analysis of roughly 540 of the donors, high-throughput TCR beta sequencing was used to judge whether each TCR beta V gene segment behaved as functional or pseudogenic. Donor age, sex, ethnicity and CMV serostatus were compiled together with the repertoire data. A later genetic analysis took genome-wide SNP genotypes for 398 of the 666 donors and used that subset as a discovery cohort. Every discovery cohort repertoire had been produced on one sequencing platform. HLA typing covered class I and class II loci at four-digit resolution. Typing coverage varied by locus: roughly 629-630 donors for A, B, C, DRB1 and DQB1; some 520 for DQA1; more than 600 for DPA1; under 490 for DPB1. A few DR-DQ haplotypes were handled as single units for association and clustering because linkage in the cohort was strong. Among some 400 genotyped donors of the cohort, an average of approximately 240,000 unique TCR beta nucleotide sequences was sequenced per donor, of which 15% to 20% were non-productive.

What the study reported, not specific to this receptor: Broadly in line with IMGT annotations, most TCR beta V segments showed up in productive rearrangements about 87% or about 30% of the time in an earlier analysis of 587 of the donors. Compared with the roughly 670-donor mean, donors in an Asian-associated ancestry cluster had fewer N-insertions in productive TCRs, according to a later genetic analysis. It was suggested by the authors that the approach could potentially be generalized to other disease states and immunological phenotypes. In a later analysis, TCR association rates were found to vary across HLA loci, with the most associated TCRs seen for DRB1 alleles and the fewest for HLA-C alleles. According to a later analysis, most CMV-associated TCR beta chains appeared to be HLA-restricted, and the HLA associations seemed to be driven largely by CMV exposure. In a later analysis, 15,000 to 20,000 TCR beta sequences were associated with specific HLA alleles at a false discovery rate of 0.05. The classifier was reported to diagnose cytomegalovirus status with high specificity and sensitivity in both the original and validation cohorts. Most TCR sequences were seen in very few donors, while some public TCRs were found in many individuals. Strong co-occurrence of HLA alleles, especially DR and DQ, made assigning TCR associations to individual alleles difficult. Because some donors lacked HLA typing at each locus, the association tests relied only on the typed subset. A later analysis found that HLA-associated TCR beta chains were more clonally expanded and had lower generation probabilities than equally common non-associated chains. CMV serostatus was the only immune exposure information available for the cohort. Sequencing depth was assumed to be roughly uniform across donors in the presence/absence analyses, though that assumption may not hold. The sequencing pipeline was judged likely to have produced a cluster of highly shared sequence variants as a technical artifact. The cohort was sequenced for TCR beta chains only, and without alpha or paired-chain data the features that could be detected were limited. Some 15 rarely observed V segments, including chromosome 9 orphons, were excluded from the earlier analysis of some 590 of the donors because counts were too low. Three of the identified cytomegalovirus-associated TCR beta chains were confirmed in vitro to be specific for cytomegalovirus antigens. In the study, about 150 TCR beta chains were listed as associated with cytomegalovirus. A later analysis reported that several top co-occurrence clusters appeared linked to parvovirus B19, influenza, CMV and Epstein-Barr virus. Linkage disequilibrium might explain the correlated functional status among segregating V segments, but an unknown experimental factor could not be ruled out. A further reported finding was that TCR beta sequences accurately predicted the HLA-A and HLA-B alleles for most subjects in the first cohort. A later genetic analysis associated a missense DCLRE1C variant with V-gene and J-gene trimming of TCR beta chains, and an independent cohort replicated the association.

In total, 500 to 700 healthy bone marrow donors made up the cohort. At the time of sampling, all cohort members were nominally healthy, though unrecorded immune exposures were likely present. The donor was CMV seropositive and was included in the group of 270 or so seropositive cohort members. Each donor provided a peripheral blood sample, and peripheral blood mononuclear cells were used for TCR beta sequencing. Genomic DNA extraction from the blood cell samples was performed with the Qiagen DNeasy Blood Extraction Kit. The protocol used for the library was the immunoSEQ multiplex PCR assay. A mixture of 60 forward primers for TCR Vbeta segments and 13 reverse primers for TCR Jbeta segments was used in the multiplex PCR. A multiplex PCR assay on genomic DNA amplified the CDR3 region of rearranged TCR beta genes. Amplified TCR beta libraries were sequenced as 87-base-pair reads on the Illumina HiSeq System. Per the original workflow: A later analysis counted approximately 74 million unique TCR beta chains across the 550 to 800 repertoires, and around 9.9 million of these chains were shared by at least two donors. Raw reads were error-corrected and collapsed into unique sequences by a nearest-neighbor algorithm in which closely related sequences were merged to remove PCR and sequencing errors. To assign V, D and J gene segments, CDR3 sequences were aligned to IMGT reference sequences. Each retained sequence needed at least a six-nucleotide match to both a V gene segment and a J gene segment. Rearrangements were called productive when the CDR3 lacked stop codons and stayed in frame with V and J; all others were non-productive. Following IMGT convention, CDR3 was defined as the stretch from the second conserved V-encoded cysteine up to the conserved J-encoded phenylalanine. The earlier analysis of 587 of the donors excluded sequences that lacked an unambiguous match to a single V gene segment. An earlier analysis of 587 of the donors classified V segments as functional when productive rearrangements were above 56.7% and as segregating when the standard deviation between donors was above 5%. A statistical classification framework was built for diagnosing cytomegalovirus status from the catalog of TCR beta chain sequences. In a later analysis, V and J genes were assigned by comparing TCR nucleotide sequences against IMGT/GENE-DB human TR gene sequences. Using the TCRdist pipeline, a later analysis assigned CDR3 sequences along with most-parsimonious VDJ recombination scenarios. A later analysis defined each TCR beta chain by its CDR3 amino acid sequence plus V-gene family, and excluded reads lacking a unique V-gene family. To address suspected cross-contamination and a sequencing artifact, a later analysis removed over 500 highly shared, low-generation-probability nucleotide sequences. A later analysis calculated a clonal expansion index for each public chain from normalized within-repertoire ranks of inferred template counts. In a later analysis, generation probabilities were computed using a VDJ recombination model fitted to out-of-frame rearrangements, and the results were checked against IGoR. Hypergeometric tests were used in a later analysis to score TCR-TCR, TCR-HLA and TCR-CMV co-occurrence, with a repertoire-size bias correction applied to the TCR pairs. To estimate false discovery rates, a later analysis permuted the HLA or CMV assignments 20 times. In a later analysis, co-occurring TCRs were grouped using DBSCAN, with TCRdist sequence similarity added in when clustering inside HLA-allele-positive subsets. Repertoires with fewer than 30,000 or more than 120,000 public chains were left out of co-occurrence clustering, as were a handful of repertoires with anomalous nucleotide sharing. Entries here come from immuneACCESS through TCRdb and include only in-frame sequences with V and J called. Some clones fail to appear in such tables; in the studies checked, an unresolved V gene covers under half of the shortfall, and the cause of the remainder is unknown. The V and J calls and clone size were taken over from that table, and D and trimming were inferred from the DNA. This sample has about 110,000 clones in its table, and over 60% of those were observed once. The ten largest make up nearly 8.5% of the sample.

With respect to this clone: This clone's antigen is unknown. Base-call qualities are not available, and no considerably larger clone is one nucleotide away.

The source of this sequence is a woman in her thirties or forties in good health and CMV-seropositive. The sequenced material came from PBMCs.

The base sequence is TGTGCCAGCAGCGCGACTGCCACAGATACGCAGTATTTT. This encodes CASSATATDTQYF. Recombination joined TRBV7-2 with TRBJ2-3, with no D gene named confidently. Trimming costs V 5 bases and J 2 bases, and their ends lie 8 bases apart. The germline V gene provides CDR1 SGHTA and CDR2 FQGNSA. The CDR3 starts with the cysteine, ends with the phenylalanine, and has 13 residues. The entry retains the CDR3 DNA only, 39 bases that are in frame from base 1.